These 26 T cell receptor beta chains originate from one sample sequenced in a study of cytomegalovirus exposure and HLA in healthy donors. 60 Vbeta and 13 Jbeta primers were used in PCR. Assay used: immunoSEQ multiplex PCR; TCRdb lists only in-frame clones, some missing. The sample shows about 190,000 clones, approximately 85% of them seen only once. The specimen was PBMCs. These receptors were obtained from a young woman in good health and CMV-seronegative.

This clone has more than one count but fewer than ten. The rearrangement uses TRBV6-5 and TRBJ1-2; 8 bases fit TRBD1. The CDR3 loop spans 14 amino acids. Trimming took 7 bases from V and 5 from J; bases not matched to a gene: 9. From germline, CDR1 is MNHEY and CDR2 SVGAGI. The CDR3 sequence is CASTDWTGTYGYTF. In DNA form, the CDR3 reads TGTGCCAGCACCGACTGGACAGGGACGTATGGCTACACCTTC.

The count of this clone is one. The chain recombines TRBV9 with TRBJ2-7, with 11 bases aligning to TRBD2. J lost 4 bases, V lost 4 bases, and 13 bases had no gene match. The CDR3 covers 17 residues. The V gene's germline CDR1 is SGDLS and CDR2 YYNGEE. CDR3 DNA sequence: TGTGCCAGCAGCCAGACCGGGACTAGCGGAAAATCTTACGAGCAGTACTTC. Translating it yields CASSQTGTSGKSYEQYF.

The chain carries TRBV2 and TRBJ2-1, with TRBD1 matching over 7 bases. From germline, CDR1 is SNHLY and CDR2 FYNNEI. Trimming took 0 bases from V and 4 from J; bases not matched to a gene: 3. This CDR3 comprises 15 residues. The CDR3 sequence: CASSEAGTVYNEQFF. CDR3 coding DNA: TGTGCCAGCAGTGAAGCTGGGACAGTATACAATGAGCAGTTCTTC.

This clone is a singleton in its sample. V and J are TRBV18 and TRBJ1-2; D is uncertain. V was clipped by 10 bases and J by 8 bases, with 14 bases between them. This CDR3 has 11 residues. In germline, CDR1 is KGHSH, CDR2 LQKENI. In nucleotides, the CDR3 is TGTGCCACCACTTCTATGGGCGGCTACACCTTC. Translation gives CATTSMGGYTF.

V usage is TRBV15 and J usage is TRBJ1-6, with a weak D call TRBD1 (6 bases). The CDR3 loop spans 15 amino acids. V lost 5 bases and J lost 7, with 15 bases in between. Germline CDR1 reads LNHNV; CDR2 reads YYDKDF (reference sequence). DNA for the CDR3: TGTGCCACCAGCGCTGAGCAGGGGCCCAATTCACCCCTCCACTTT. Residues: CATSAEQGPNSPLHF.

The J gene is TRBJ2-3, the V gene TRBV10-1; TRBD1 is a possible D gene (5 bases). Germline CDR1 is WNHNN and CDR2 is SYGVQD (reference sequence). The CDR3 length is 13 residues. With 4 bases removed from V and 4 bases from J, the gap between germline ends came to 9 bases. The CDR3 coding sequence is TGCGCCAGCAGTGGGGTCAGGGCAGATACGCAGTATTTT. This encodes CASSGVRADTQYF.

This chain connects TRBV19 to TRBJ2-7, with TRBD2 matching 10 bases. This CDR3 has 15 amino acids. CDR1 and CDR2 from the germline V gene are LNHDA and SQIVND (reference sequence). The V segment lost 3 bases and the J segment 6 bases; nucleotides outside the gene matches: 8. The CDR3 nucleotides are TGTGCCAGTAGTATCGGACTAGCGGCAGCGAGCGAGCAGTACTTC. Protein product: CASSIGLAAASEQYF. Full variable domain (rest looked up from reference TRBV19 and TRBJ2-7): DGGITQSPKYLFRKEGQNVTLSCEQNLNHDAMYWYRQDPGQGLRLIYYSQIVNDFQKGDIAEGYSVSREKKESFPLTVTSAQKNPTAFYLCASSIGLAAASEQYFGPGTRLTVT.

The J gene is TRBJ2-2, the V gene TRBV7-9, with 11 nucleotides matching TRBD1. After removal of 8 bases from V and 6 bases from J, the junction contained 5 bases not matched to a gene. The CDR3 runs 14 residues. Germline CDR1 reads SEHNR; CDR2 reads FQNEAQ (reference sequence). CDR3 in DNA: TGTGCCAGCGGGGGGACAGGGGGACCCGGGGAGCTGTTTTTT. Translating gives CASGGTGGPGELFF.

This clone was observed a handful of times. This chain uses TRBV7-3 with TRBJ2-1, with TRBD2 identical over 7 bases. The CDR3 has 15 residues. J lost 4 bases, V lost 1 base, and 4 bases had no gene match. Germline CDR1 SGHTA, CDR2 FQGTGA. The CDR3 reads CASSLIAGLYNEQFF. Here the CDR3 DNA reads TGTGCCAGCAGCTTAATAGCGGGCCTATACAATGAGCAGTTCTTC.

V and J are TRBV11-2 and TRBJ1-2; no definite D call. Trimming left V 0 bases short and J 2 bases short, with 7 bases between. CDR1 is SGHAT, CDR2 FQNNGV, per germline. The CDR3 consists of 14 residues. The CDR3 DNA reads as TGTGCCAGCAGCTTAGACCCCAGGAACTATGGCTACACCTTC. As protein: CASSLDPRNYGYTF.

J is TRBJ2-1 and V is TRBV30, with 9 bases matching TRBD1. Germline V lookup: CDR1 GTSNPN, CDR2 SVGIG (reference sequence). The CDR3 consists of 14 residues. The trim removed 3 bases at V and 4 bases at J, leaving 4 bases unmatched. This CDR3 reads CAWRTGTGYNEQFF. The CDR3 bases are TGTGCCTGGAGGACCGGGACAGGGTACAATGAGCAGTTCTTC. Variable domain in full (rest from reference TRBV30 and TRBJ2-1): SQTIHQWPATLVQPVGSPLSLECTVEGTSNPNLYWYRQAAGRGLQLLFYSVGIGQISSEVPQNLSASRPQDRQFILSSKKLLLSDSGFYLCAWRTGTGYNEQFFGPGTRLTVL.

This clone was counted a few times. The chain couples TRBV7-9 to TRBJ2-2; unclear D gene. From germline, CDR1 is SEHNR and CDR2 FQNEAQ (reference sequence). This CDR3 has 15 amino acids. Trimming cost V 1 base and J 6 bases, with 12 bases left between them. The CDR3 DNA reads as TGTGCCAGCAGCTTAGTGTCGAGCAGCGCCGGGGAGCTGTTTTTT. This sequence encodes CASSLVSSSAGELFF.

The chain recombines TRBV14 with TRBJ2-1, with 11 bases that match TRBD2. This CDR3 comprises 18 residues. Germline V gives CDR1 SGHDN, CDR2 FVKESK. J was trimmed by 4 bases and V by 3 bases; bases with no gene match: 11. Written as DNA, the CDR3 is TGTGCCAGCAGCCAGCTACCCGGGACTAGCGGCCTGTACAATGAGCAGTTCTTC. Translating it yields CASSQLPGTSGLYNEQFF.

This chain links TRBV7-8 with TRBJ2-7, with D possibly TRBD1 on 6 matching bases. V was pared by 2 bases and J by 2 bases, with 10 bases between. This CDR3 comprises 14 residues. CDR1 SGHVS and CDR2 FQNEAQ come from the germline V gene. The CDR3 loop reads CASSLPGVAYEQYF. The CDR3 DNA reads TGTGCCAGCAGCTTACCAGGGGTCGCCTACGAGCAGTACTTC.

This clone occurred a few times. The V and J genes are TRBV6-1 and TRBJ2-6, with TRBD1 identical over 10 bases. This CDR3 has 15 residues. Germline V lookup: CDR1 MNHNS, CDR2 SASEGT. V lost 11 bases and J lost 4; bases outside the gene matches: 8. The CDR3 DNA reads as TGTGCCGGAAGGACAGGGGGAAGCGGGGCCAACGTCCTGACTTTC. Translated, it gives CAGRTGGSGANVLTF.

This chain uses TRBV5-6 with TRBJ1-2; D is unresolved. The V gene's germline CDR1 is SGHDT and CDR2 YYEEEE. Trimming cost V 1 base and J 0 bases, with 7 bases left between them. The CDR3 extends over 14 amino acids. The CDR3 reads CASSLYPANYGYTF. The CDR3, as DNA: TGTGCCAGCAGCTTGTATCCAGCTAACTATGGCTACACCTTC.

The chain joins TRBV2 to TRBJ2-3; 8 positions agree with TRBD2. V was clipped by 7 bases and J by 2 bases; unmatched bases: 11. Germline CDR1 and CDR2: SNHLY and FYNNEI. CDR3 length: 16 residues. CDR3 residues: CASKEVEREYTDTQYF. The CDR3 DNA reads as TGTGCCAGCAAGGAGGTGGAGCGGGAGTACACAGATACGCAGTATTTT. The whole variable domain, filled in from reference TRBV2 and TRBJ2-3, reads EPEVTQTPSHQVTQMGQEVILRCVPISNHLYFYWYRQILGQKVEFLVSFYNNEISEKSEIFDDQFSVERPDGSNFTLKIRSTKLEDSAMYFCASKEVEREYTDTQYFGPGTRLTVL.

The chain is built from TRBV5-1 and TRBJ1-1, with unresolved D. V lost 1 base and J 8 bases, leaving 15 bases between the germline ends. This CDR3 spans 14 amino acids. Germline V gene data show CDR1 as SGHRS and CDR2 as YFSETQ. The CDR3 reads CASSLPQATSEAFF. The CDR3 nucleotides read TGCGCCAGCAGCTTGCCTCAGGCGACCTCCGAAGCTTTCTTT.

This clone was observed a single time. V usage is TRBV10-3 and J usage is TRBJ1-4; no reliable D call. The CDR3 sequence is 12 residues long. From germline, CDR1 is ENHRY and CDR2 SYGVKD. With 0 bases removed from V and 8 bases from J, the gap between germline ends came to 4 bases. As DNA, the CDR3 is TGTGCCATCAGTGAGTCCAGGGAAAAACTGTTTTTT. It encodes CAISESREKLFF.

The CDR3 region is CASSPGVEAFF. The CDR3 bases are TGTGCCAGTTCTCCGGGGGTTGAAGCTTTCTTT. The rearrangement links TRBV19 to TRBJ1-1, with D tentatively TRBD1 (5 bases). Germline lookup yields CDR1 LNHDA and CDR2 SQIVND (reference sequence). The CDR3 runs to 11 residues. The V end lost 8 bases, the J end lost 7 bases, and 11 bases lay between the germline ends.

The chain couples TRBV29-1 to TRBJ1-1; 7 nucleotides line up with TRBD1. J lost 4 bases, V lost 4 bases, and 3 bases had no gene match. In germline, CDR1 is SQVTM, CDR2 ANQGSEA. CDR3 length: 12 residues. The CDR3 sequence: CSVARGSTEAFF. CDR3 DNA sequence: TGCAGCGTTGCCAGGGGGAGCACTGAAGCTTTCTTT.

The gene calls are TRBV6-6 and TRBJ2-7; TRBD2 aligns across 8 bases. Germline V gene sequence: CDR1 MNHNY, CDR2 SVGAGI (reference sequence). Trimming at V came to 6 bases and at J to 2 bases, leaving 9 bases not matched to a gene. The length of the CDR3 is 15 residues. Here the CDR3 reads CASSNPLAGTYEQYF. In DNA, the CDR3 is TGTGCCAGCAGCAACCCTCTAGCGGGTACCTACGAGCAGTACTTC.

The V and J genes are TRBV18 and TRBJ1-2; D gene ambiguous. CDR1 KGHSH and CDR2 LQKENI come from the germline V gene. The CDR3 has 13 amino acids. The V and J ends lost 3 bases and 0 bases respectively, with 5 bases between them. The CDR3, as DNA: TGTGCCAGCTCACCCGGGGCTAACTATGGCTACACCTTC. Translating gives CASSPGANYGYTF.

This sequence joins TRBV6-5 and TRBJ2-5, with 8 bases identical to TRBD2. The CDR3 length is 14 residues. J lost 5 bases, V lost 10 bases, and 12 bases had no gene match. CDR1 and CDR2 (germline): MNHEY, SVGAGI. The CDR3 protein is CATGLAGGRETQYF. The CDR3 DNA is TGTGCCACGGGCCTGGCGGGAGGACGGGAGACCCAGTACTTC.

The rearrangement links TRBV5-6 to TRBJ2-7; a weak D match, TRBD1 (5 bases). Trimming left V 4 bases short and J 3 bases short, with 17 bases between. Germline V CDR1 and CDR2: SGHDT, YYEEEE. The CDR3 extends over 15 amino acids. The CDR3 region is CASSLTGLGVYEQYF. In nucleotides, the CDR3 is TGTGCCAGCAGCCTAACAGGCCTGGGCGTCTACGAGCAGTACTTC.

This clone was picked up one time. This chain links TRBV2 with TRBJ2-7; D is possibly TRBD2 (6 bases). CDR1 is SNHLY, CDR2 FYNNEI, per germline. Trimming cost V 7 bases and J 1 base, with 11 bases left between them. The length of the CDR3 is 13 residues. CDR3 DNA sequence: TGTGCCAGCACTCACGGGGGATCCTACGAGCAGTACTTC. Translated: CASTHGGSYEQYF.